The clone carrying this T cell receptor beta chain was seen more than once but under ten times. Drawing of blood for sampling happened at baseline, at cycle 4 day 1, and at cycle 7 day 1. Germline V gene lookup returns CDR1 MNHEY and CDR2 SVGAGI. This CDR3 spans 13 amino acids. V lost 2 bases to trimming and J lost 2 bases, with 6 bases between them. The data were taken from a study of OX40 agonist ivuxolimab in advanced cancers. Produced via immunoSEQ multiplex PCR; TCRdb's table is partial and in-frame only. The data hold more than 75,000 clones, with roughly 88% observed a single time. This TCR came from an adult with an advanced solid tumor such as melanoma, head and neck, liver or kidney cancer. V is TRBV6-5 and J is TRBJ1-1; D remains ambiguous. The sequenced sample was CD4+ or CD8+ T cells sorted from blood, obtained in a trial of the OX40 agonist ivuxolimab. The CDR3 sequence: CASSYRTNTEAFF. In nucleotides, the CDR3 is TGTGCCAGCAGTTACAGGACTAACACTGAAGCTTTCTTT.